This paragraph covers one T cell receptor (beta chain) sequence. The data stem from a study of T cell changes during pregnancy in multiple sclerosis. The assay was immunoSEQ multiplex PCR, and TCRdb's table has in-frame clones only and misses some. The sample consists of around 30,000 clones, 80% to 90% of them appearing once. CDR3 size: 13 residues. CDR1 is MGHDK and CDR2 is SYGVNS in the germline V gene. Trimming removed 8 bases from V and 1 base from J, with 11 bases in between. The clonotype comes from a female donor with multiple sclerosis, enrolled in a pregnancy study. The chain recombines TRBV25-1 with TRBJ1-1; D not certain. Sequences were derived from CD8+ T cells from peripheral blood mononuclear cells, sampled in the second trimester of pregnancy. CDR3 loop: CASSLSGNTEAFF. The CDR3 DNA follows: TGTGCCAGCTCCCTTAGCGGGAACACTGAAGCTTTCTTT.